This entry lists 30 T cell receptor beta chains sequenced from one sample in a study of blood T cells in healthy people across ages. Then a second PCR, running roughly 7 to 12 cycles, was carried out with a sample-barcoded 5' primer and a J-beta primer mix. Each CDR3 protein gets one entry after TCRdb re-called the 5' RACE reads with MiXCR. Here the sample spans more than 1,000,000 distinct CDR3 sequences, almost 25% being singletons. The sample also formed part of further work on T cells of mothers and their children.

The sequencing sample was made of blood. These receptors were obtained from a girl aged 2 to 10 in good health.

This clonotype showed up just a few times. The chain recombines TRBV20-1 with TRBJ1-2; the D is unclear. CDR3 length: 17 amino acids. Trimming left V 3 bases short and J 7 bases short, with 27 bases between. The germline CDR1 and CDR2 sequences are DFQATT and SNEGSKA (reference sequence). DNA for the CDR3: TGCAGTGCTAGTTTGTCTTTCAACATTGGTCAGATCGGTGGCTACACCTTC. The encoded protein is CSASLSFNIGQIGGYTF.

This sequence joins TRBV11-1 and TRBJ1-4; D not certain. Germline values: CDR1 SGHAT, CDR2 FQDESV (reference sequence). V lost 9 bases and J lost 8, with 22 bases in between. The CDR3 length is 15 residues. The CDR3, as DNA: TGTGCCAGTAACCCCAAGAGGTATCGAGAAGAAAAACTGTTTTTT. Translated, it gives CASNPKRYREEKLFF.

This clonotype was seen more than once but under ten times. V is TRBV7-3 and J is TRBJ2-1; 7 bases line up with TRBD2. The CDR3 sequence is 16 residues long. CDR1 SGHTA and CDR2 FQGTGA come from the germline V gene. V lost 3 bases, J lost 5 bases, and 10 bases stayed unmatched. CDR3 in amino acids: CASSLRGGTINNEQFF. The CDR3 nucleotides are TGTGCCAGCAGCTTGAGGGGTGGGACTATCAACAATGAGCAGTTCTTC.

V is TRBV7-8 and J is TRBJ2-3, with 8 bases fitting TRBD2. This CDR3 comprises 18 residues. Germline values: CDR1 SGHVS, CDR2 FQNEAQ. The V and J ends lost 4 bases and 0 bases, in that order; junction bases with no gene match: 12. The CDR3 DNA reads TGTGCCAGCAGCTACCATCGGAGCGGGGGCAAGAGCACAGATACGCAGTATTTT. This codes for CASSYHRSGGKSTDTQYF.

The rearrangement joins TRBV5-1 to TRBJ2-1, with 7 bases identical to TRBD1. CDR1 is SGHRS and CDR2 is YFSETQ in the germline V gene. The trim removed 4 bases at V and 5 bases at J, leaving 9 bases unmatched. CDR3 length: 15 residues. The CDR3, as DNA: TGCGCCAGCAGCCCCACCGGGACAGCTAACAATGAGCAGTTCTTC. Translation gives CASSPTGTANNEQFF.

The chain links TRBV3-1 to TRBJ2-1; TRBD2 might be the D (5 bases). Germline V gives CDR1 LGHDT, CDR2 YNNKEL (reference sequence). This CDR3 is built from 16 residues. Trimming pared 0 bases from V and 0 bases from J, leaving 9 bases between. In DNA form, the CDR3 reads TGTGCCAGCAGCCAAGAGAGCGGAATCTCCTACAATGAGCAGTTCTTC. Translation gives CASSQESGISYNEQFF.

Only a few counts were recorded for this clonotype. The chain uses TRBV29-1 and TRBJ1-1, with D tentatively TRBD1 (6 bases). Trimming removed 6 bases from V and 6 bases from J, with 8 bases in between. Germline CDR1 SQVTM, CDR2 ANQGSEA. This CDR3 spans 10 amino acids. The CDR3 DNA is TGCAGCGTGGCAGGGGCTGAAGCTTTCTTT. Encoded protein: CSVAGAEAFF.

The V gene is TRBV3-1, the J gene TRBJ2-1, with 9 bases identical to TRBD1. Trimming cost V 1 base and J 10 bases; bases outside gene matches: 8. This CDR3 has 15 amino acids. CDR1 is LGHDT, CDR2 YNNKEL, per germline (reference sequence). The CDR3 is CASSQAGTGGPEQFF. Here the CDR3 DNA reads TGTGCCAGCAGCCAAGCGGGTACAGGGGGCCCGGAGCAGTTCTTC.

This clonotype was counted only a few times. This chain connects TRBV9 to TRBJ1-2; 9 bases map to TRBD1. The CDR3 is 14 amino acids. Germline lookup yields CDR1 SGDLS and CDR2 YYNGEE. Germline trimming cut 3 bases from V and 4 bases from J; bases unmatched to any gene: 4. CDR3: CASSDRDRAYGYTF. CDR3 nucleotides: TGTGCCAGCAGCGACCGGGACAGGGCCTATGGCTACACCTTC. Based on the CDR3 plus reference TRBV9 and TRBJ1-2, the full variable domain is DSGVTQTPKHLITATGQRVTLRCSPRSGDLSVYWYQQSLDQGLQFLIQYYNGEERAKGNILERFSAQQFPDLHSELNLSSLELGDSALYFCASSDRDRAYGYTFGSGTRLTVV.

The chain is built from TRBV29-1 and TRBJ2-3, with D perhaps TRBD2 (6 bases). The CDR3 extends over 14 amino acids. The germline gives CDR1 SQVTM, CDR2 ANQGSEA. With 3 bases removed from V and 2 bases from J, the gap between germline ends came to 12 bases. DNA of the CDR3: TGCAGCGTTGAGGGGGGACCCATCACAGATACGCAGTATTTT. Protein: CSVEGGPITDTQYF.

The chain joins TRBV29-1 to TRBJ2-1; weak D call: TRBD1 (5 bases). Germline V gives CDR1 SQVTM, CDR2 ANQGSEA. V was pared by 5 bases and J by 8 bases, with 16 bases between. The CDR3 runs 13 residues. The CDR3 DNA is TGCAGCGTTCCCAGGGTAGGCTCCTATGAGCAGTTCTTC. This sequence encodes CSVPRVGSYEQFF.

The chain links TRBV6-5 to TRBJ1-6; D is unclear. Trimming stripped 0 bases from V and 7 bases from J, with 13 bases between. The germline CDR1 and CDR2 sequences are MNHEY and SVGAGI. The CDR3 loop spans 16 amino acids. CDR3 sequence reads: CASSYSEGVGNSPLHF. CDR3 coding DNA: TGTGCCAGCAGTTACTCAGAGGGAGTGGGGAATTCACCCCTCCACTTT.

This clonotype appeared a few times. As DNA, the CDR3 is TGCGCCAGCAGCTTCTTAACCCTCCAAGAGACCCAGTACTTC. Encoded protein: CASSFLTLQETQYF. V and J are TRBV5-1 and TRBJ2-5, with D unclear. Trimming shortened V by 2 bases and J by 1 base, and 9 bases separated the two germline ends. Germline-derived CDR1 and CDR2 are SGHRS and YFSETQ. The CDR3 is 14 amino acids.

This chain joins TRBV20-1 and TRBJ2-3, with 9 bases that match TRBD2. The CDR3 extends over 14 amino acids. In germline, CDR1 is DFQATT, CDR2 SNEGSKA (reference sequence). Trimming at V came to 2 bases and at J to 7 bases, leaving 7 bases not matched to a gene. The CDR3 bases are TGCAGTGCTAGAAAGGCGGGAGGGGGCCATACGCAGTATTTT. It specifies CSARKAGGGHTQYF.

The table lists this clonotype with many counts. The genes are TRBV11-1 and TRBJ2-7; 7 bases are a match to TRBD1. CDR1 is SGHAT and CDR2 is FQDESV in the germline V gene (reference sequence). There are 14 residues in the CDR3. Losses at the gene ends were 5 bases for V and 3 bases for J; bases not matched to a gene: 7. Here the CDR3 DNA reads TGTGCCAGCAGCCCACGGGACAGATACTACGAGCAGTACTTC. It is translated as CASSPRDRYYEQYF.

The rearrangement joins TRBV7-6 to TRBJ2-3, with 9 nucleotides matching TRBD2. V was pared by 3 bases and J by 2 bases, with 15 bases of the junction left unmatched. This CDR3 comprises 19 residues. CDR1 and CDR2 (germline): SGHVS, FNYEAQ. CDR3 in DNA: TGTGCCAGCAGCTTCGCCGGCGAATCTAGCGGGACCCACACAGATACGCAGTATTTT. This encodes CASSFAGESSGTHTDTQYF.

In its sample, this clonotype was seen a few times. The chain links TRBV2 to TRBJ2-3; 9 positions match TRBD1. CDR1 and CDR2 from the germline V gene are SNHLY and FYNNEI. Unmatched junction bases numbered 8, after V lost 7 bases and J lost 6 bases. The CDR3 sequence is 14 residues long. The CDR3 DNA follows: TGTGCCAGCAATGCGGGACAGGGATTCGATACGCAGTATTTT. Translation gives CASNAGQGFDTQYF. Variable domain in full (rest from reference TRBV2 and TRBJ2-3): EPEVTQTPSHQVTQMGQEVILRCVPISNHLYFYWYRQILGQKVEFLVSFYNNEISEKSEIFDDQFSVERPDGSNFTLKIRSTKLEDSAMYFCASNAGQGFDTQYFGPGTRLTVL.

The chain links TRBV20-1 to TRBJ2-1; no reliable D call. The CDR3 is 11 amino acids. Per germline, CDR1 DFQATT and CDR2 SNEGSKA (reference sequence). Trimming took 3 bases from V and 8 from J, leaving 8 bases between them. The CDR3 spells CSASPRDEQFF. The CDR3, as DNA: TGCAGTGCTAGTCCTAGAGATGAGCAGTTCTTC.

The genes are TRBV11-2 and TRBJ2-3; 8 positions match TRBD2. The trim removed 0 bases at V and 5 bases at J, leaving 4 bases unmatched. The CDR3 has 15 residues. The germline gives CDR1 SGHAT, CDR2 FQNNGV. For the CDR3, the DNA is TGTGCCAGCAGCTTAGAGCGGCTAGCGGGAGATACGCAGTATTTT. Translating gives CASSLERLAGDTQYF.

This clonotype was recorded at least ten times. The chain is built from TRBV7-9 and TRBJ1-1; D is uncertain. Between the trimmed V and J ends, which lost 3 bases and 1 base, there was a span of 6 bases. The CDR3 has 13 amino acids. The germline V gene has CDR1 SEHNR and CDR2 FQNEAQ (reference sequence). The CDR3 loop reads CASSFTSNTEAFF. The DNA for the CDR3 is TGTGCCAGCAGCTTCACATCGAACACTGAAGCTTTCTTT.

In this sample, this clonotype turned up a few times. This chain uses TRBV28 with TRBJ2-5; D call uncertain. This CDR3 is built from 14 residues. V was shortened by 1 base and J by 1 base, with 7 bases between the two germline ends. In germline, CDR1 is MDHEN, CDR2 SYDVKM. The DNA for the CDR3 is TGTGCCAGCAGTTTATTTAAGGGCCAAGAGACCCAGTACTTC. It yields the protein CASSLFKGQETQYF.

This clonotype was detected a few times. This rearrangement joins TRBV2 to TRBJ1-4; 9 bases are shared with TRBD1. This CDR3 is 14 amino acids long. Germline assignment: CDR1 SNHLY and CDR2 FYNNEI. Germline trimming cut 2 bases from V and 8 bases from J; bases unmatched to any gene: 3. The CDR3 loop is CASSERTGEEKLFF. CDR3 nucleotides: TGTGCCAGCAGTGAACGGACAGGGGAGGAAAAACTGTTTTTT.

The chain recombines TRBV9 with TRBJ2-5; 7 positions match TRBD2. Judging by the DNA end, TRBJ2-7 fits better; the J call may be wrong. CDR3 length: 14 residues. The germline V gene encodes CDR1 SGDLS and CDR2 YYNGEE. The CDR3 loop reads CASSPLGRPGEQYF. CDR3 nucleotides: TGTGCCAGCAGCCCCCTCGGGAGGCCGGGCGAGCAGTACTTC.

The V call is TRBV29-1, the J call TRBJ2-7, with 7 bases lining up with TRBD2. V shed 6 bases and J 5 bases; nucleotides not matched to a gene: 10. The V gene's germline CDR1 is SQVTM and CDR2 ANQGSEA. The CDR3 extends over 13 amino acids. As DNA, the CDR3 is TGCAGCGTGCGGGGGTTGGCCCTCAACGAGCAGTACTTC. Translation gives CSVRGLALNEQYF.

This clonotype appeared a few times. The CDR3 sequence: CASTSTGGGYNEQFF. CDR3 DNA sequence: TGCGCCAGCACCTCAACGGGGGGTGGCTACAATGAGCAGTTCTTC. The chain combines TRBV5-1 with TRBJ2-1; 7 bases are a match to TRBD2. Unmatched junction bases numbered 9, after V lost 6 bases and J lost 3 bases. CDR1 SGHRS and CDR2 YFSETQ come from the germline V gene. This CDR3 has 15 residues.

This rearrangement joins TRBV12-3 or TRBV12-4 to TRBJ1-5, with unresolved D. This CDR3 comprises 16 residues. The V end lost 5 bases, the J end lost 0 bases, and 14 bases lay between the germline ends. The CDR3 protein is CASSPEDRLSNQPQHF. CDR3 bases: TGTGCCAGCAGTCCCGAGGATCGGCTTAGCAATCAGCCCCAGCATTTT.

The rearrangement joins TRBV28 to TRBJ1-2, with D uncertain. In germline, CDR1 is MDHEN, CDR2 SYDVKM. V lost 6 bases, J lost 7 bases, and 9 bases lay in between. The CDR3 runs 11 residues. The CDR3 reads CASRSSGGYTF. Here the CDR3 DNA reads TGTGCCAGCAGATCCTCCGGTGGCTACACCTTC.

This clonotype was detected only a few times. The V and J genes are TRBV4-2 and TRBJ2-1; D gene ambiguous. Germline-derived CDR1 and CDR2 are LGHNA and YNFKEQ. The CDR3 loop spans 11 amino acids. V was shortened by 6 bases and J by 3 bases, with 3 bases between the two germline ends. The DNA for the CDR3 is TGTGCCAGCAGGCACTACAATGAGCAGTTCTTC. As protein: CASRHYNEQFF.

This clonotype has just a few counts. The chain employs TRBV4-1 and TRBJ2-3; 8 nucleotides agree with TRBD2. The trim removed 3 bases at V and 4 bases at J, leaving 6 bases unmatched. The CDR3 consists of 15 residues. Germline V gene sequence: CDR1 MGHRA, CDR2 YSYEKL. The CDR3, as DNA: TGCGCCAGCAGCCAGAGCGGGAGCAAGGCAGATACGCAGTATTTT. Translated, it gives CASSQSGSKADTQYF.

The count of this clonotype is one. The V gene is TRBV9, the J gene TRBJ2-5; D unclear. The CDR3 is made up of 13 amino acids. Trimming took 1 base from V and 4 from J, leaving 8 bases between them. CDR1 is SGDLS and CDR2 is YYNGEE in the germline V gene. The CDR3 DNA reads TGTGCCAGCAGCGTACGGCTCCGAGAGACCCAGTACTTC. Protein sequence: CASSVRLRETQYF.